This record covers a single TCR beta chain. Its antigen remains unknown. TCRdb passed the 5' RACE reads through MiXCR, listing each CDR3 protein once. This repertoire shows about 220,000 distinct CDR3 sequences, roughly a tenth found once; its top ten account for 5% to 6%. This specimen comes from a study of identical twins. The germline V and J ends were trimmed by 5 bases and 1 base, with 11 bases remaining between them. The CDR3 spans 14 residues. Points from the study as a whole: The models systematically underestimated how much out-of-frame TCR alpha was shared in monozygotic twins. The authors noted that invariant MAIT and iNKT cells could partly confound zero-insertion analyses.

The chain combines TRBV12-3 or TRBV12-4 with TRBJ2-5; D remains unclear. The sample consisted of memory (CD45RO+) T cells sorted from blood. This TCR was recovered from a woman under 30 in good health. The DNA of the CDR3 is TGTGCCAGCAGTAAAAATGACGGCCAAGAGACCCAGTACTTC. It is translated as CASSKNDGQETQYF.